A selection of T cell receptor beta chains follows, all from one sample in a study of response to subunit inactivated influenza vaccine. One entry per CDR3 protein, called by TCRdb with MiXCR from the RT-PCR reads. The sample contains a few hundred thousand distinct CDR3 sequences, approximately 21% of which appear only once. This specimen was PBMCs from blood, taken less than 22 months after vaccination. These receptors were obtained from a man between 50 and 70 years old who received an inactivated influenza vaccine. Both conserved end residues are part of each CDR3. D genes are given only for firm matches. Not every row has a clone size; where given, it reads once, few, many or a size class.

V gene	J gene	clone size	D gene	CDR3 DNA	CDR3 protein
TRBV20-1	TRBJ2-7	.	.	TGCAGTGCCCCGTACTCCTACGAGCAGTACTTC	CSAPYSYEQYF
TRBV29-1	TRBJ1-2	few	.	TGCAGCGTTGCTCAGGGAGACTATGGCTACACCTTC	CSVAQGDYGYTF
TRBV6-1	TRBJ1-1	.	.	TGTGCCAGCAGCGGAACAGGGTTGGGCTGGAACACTGAAGCTTTCTTT	CASSGTGLGWNTEAFF
TRBV7-8	TRBJ2-1	few	TRBD2	TGTGCCAGCAGCTTACCCAGGACTAGCGGGTACTACAATGAGCAGTTCTTC	CASSLPRTSGYYNEQFF
TRBV6-5	TRBJ1-1	few	.	TGTGCCAGCAGTTGGTATCTAGGCCGGGACGGAGCTTTCTTT	CASSWYLGRDGAFF
TRBV7-9	TRBJ1-4	.	.	TGTGCCAGCAGCTCCCGGGCTAATGAAAAACTGTTTTTT	CASSSRANEKLFF
TRBV2	TRBJ2-5	.	.	TGTGCCAGCAGGGGTCAACAAGAGACCCAGTACTTC	CASRGQQETQYF
TRBV6-2/TRBV6-3	TRBJ2-7	few	TRBD2	TGTGCCAGCAGTTCCCTAGCGGCAACTAGGCCCCACGAGCAGTACTTC	CASSSLAATRPHEQYF
TRBV7-9	TRBJ2-1	.	TRBD2	TGTGCCAGCAGCCCCACTAGCGGGAGGGCCAATGAGCAGTTCTTC	CASSPTSGRANEQFF
TRBV4-2	TRBJ1-5	few	.	TGTGCCAGCAGCCAAGAAAGCAGGGAGTCTCAGCCCCAGCATTTT	CASSQESRESQPQHF
TRBV7-8	TRBJ1-4	.	TRBD1	TGTGCCAGCAGCCCAGGACAGGGGCGCTATGAAAAACTGTTTTTT	CASSPGQGRYEKLFF
TRBV6-6	TRBJ1-2	.	TRBD1	TGTGCCAGCAGACCCTGGACAGGGGATGGCTACACCTTC	CASRPWTGDGYTF
TRBV29-1	TRBJ2-3	.	TRBD2	TGCAGCGTTGTCGGGAGGGCCCAAGATACGCAGTATTTT	CSVVGRAQDTQYF
TRBV12-3/TRBV12-4	TRBJ2-3	.	TRBD1	TGTGCCAGCAGCTCGCCACAGGGGGCGGAAAGCACAGATACGCAGTATTTT	CASSSPQGAESTDTQYF
TRBV16	TRBJ2-7	.	.	TGTGCCAGCAGCCCCCCGGGACTGGGGTCGGGCGAGCAGTACTTC	CASSPPGLGSGEQYF
TRBV2	TRBJ2-1	few	.	TGTGCCAGCAGTGTGTACAGGGAGAATGAGCAGTTCTTC	CASSVYRENEQFF
TRBV10-2	TRBJ1-6	.	TRBD1	TGCGCCAGCAGTGAGTCCGACAGGGGACGAAATTCACCCCTCCACTTT	CASSESDRGRNSPLHF